The source of this TCR beta chain is a study of cytomegalovirus exposure and HLA in healthy donors. In the PCR, 60 Vbeta and 13 Jbeta primers were used. This table comes from immunoSEQ multiplex PCR, and its TCRdb copy is limited to in-frame clones, with some not included. The sample holds roughly 170,000 clones, 70% to 85% seen once. V lost 3 bases, J lost 9 bases, and 12 bases stayed unmatched. The CDR3 spans 16 residues. Germline CDR1 is SGHNT and CDR2 is YYREEE (reference sequence). The J gene is TRBJ1-6, the V gene TRBV5-4; the match to TRBD1 covers 7 bases. This sequence originates from a man aged 18 to 30 in good health and CMV-seronegative. The sample comprised PBMCs. CDR3: CASSYEGGAITSPLHF. The CDR3 DNA is TGTGCCAGCAGCTACGAAGGGGGCGCCATCACTTCACCCCTCCACTTT.